This T cell receptor (beta chain) was retrieved from a study of synovial regulatory T cells in juvenile arthritis. Study-wide results and caveats: TCR diversity was lower in inflammation-associated blood Treg cells than in other blood Treg cells.

Here immunoSEQ multiplex PCR was the method, and the copy in TCRdb shows in-frame clones only, minus some. The repertoire shows over 9,000 clones; the top ten hold about 2%. This CDR3 is built from 15 residues. Only the protein is on record. Germline V gene lookup returns CDR1 LNHDA and CDR2 SQIVND (reference sequence). Of note for this clone: Antigen: not known.

Donors were over ten juvenile idiopathic arthritis patients with active disease. The receptor's source is a donor younger than 30 with juvenile idiopathic arthritis. V and J are TRBV19 and TRBJ1-1. Sequenced: Treg cells from blood. Subset specified: remaining (HLA-DR-negative) circulating blood Treg cells. The CDR3: CASIWQPGLGTEAFF.